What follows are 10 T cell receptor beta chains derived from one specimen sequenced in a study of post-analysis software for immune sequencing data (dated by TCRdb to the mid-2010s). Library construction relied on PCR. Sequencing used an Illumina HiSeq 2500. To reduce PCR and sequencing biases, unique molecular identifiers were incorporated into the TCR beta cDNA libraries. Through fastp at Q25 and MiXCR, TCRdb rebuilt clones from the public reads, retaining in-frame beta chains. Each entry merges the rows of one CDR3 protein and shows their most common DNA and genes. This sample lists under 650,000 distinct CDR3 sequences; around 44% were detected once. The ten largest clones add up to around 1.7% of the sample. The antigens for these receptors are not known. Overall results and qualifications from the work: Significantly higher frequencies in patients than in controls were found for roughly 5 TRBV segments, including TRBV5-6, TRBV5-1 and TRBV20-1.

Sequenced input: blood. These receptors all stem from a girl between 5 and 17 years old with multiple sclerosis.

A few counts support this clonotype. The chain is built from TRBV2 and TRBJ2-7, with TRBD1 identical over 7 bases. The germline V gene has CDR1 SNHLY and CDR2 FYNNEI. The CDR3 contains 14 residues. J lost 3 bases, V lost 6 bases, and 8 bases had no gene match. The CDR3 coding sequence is TGTGCCAGCAGGGTGGACAGGACTCACTACGAGCAGTACTTC. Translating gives CASRVDRTHYEQYF.

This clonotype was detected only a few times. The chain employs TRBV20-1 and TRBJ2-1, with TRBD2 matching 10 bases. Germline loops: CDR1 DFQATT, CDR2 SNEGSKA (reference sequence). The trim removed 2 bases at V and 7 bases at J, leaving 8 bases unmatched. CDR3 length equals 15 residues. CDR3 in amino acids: CSARLGTSVRNEQFF. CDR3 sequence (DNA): TGCAGTGCTAGACTCGGGACTAGCGTTAGGAATGAGCAGTTCTTC.

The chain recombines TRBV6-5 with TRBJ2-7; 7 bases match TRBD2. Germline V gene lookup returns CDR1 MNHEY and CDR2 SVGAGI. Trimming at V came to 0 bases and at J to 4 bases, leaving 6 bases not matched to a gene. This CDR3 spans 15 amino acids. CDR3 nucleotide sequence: TGTGCCAGCAGTTACTCCCCGACTAGCTTTTACGAGCAGTACTTC. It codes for CASSYSPTSFYEQYF.

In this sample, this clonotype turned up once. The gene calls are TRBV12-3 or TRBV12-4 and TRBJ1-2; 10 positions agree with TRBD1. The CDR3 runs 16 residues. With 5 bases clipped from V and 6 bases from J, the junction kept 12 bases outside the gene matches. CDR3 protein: CASSRSIGTGDDGYTF. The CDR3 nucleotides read TGTGCCAGCAGTCGCTCGATCGGGACAGGGGACGATGGCTACACCTTC.

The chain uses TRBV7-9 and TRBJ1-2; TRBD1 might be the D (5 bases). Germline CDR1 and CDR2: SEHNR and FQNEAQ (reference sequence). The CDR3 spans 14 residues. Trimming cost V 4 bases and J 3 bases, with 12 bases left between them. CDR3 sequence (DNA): TGTGCCAGCAGCTACCGAGACAGAGACTATGGCTACACCTTC. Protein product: CASSYRDRDYGYTF.

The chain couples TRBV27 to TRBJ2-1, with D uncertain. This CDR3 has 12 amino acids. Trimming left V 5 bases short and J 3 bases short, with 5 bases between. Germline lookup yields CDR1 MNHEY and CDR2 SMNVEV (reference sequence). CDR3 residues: CASSHRYNEQFF. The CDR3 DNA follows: TGTGCCAGCAGTCACCGCTACAATGAGCAGTTCTTC.

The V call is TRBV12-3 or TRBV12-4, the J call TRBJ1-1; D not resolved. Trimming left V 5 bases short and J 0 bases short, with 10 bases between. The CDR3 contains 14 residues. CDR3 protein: CASSLRAVNTEAFF. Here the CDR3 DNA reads TGTGCCAGCAGTCTCCGGGCAGTGAACACTGAAGCTTTCTTT.

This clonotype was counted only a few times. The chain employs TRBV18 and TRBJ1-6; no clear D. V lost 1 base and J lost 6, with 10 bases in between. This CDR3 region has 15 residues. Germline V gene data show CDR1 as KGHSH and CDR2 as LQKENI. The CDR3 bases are TGTGCCAGCTCACCACAGAGCCAGCTTAATTCACCCCTCCACTTT. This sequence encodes CASSPQSQLNSPLHF.

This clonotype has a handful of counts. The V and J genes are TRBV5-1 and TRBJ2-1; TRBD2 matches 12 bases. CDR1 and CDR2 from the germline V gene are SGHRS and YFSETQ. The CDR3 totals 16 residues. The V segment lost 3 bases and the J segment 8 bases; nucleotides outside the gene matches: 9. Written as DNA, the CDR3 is TGCGCCAGCAGCTCCACGACTAGCGGGGGCCCCGATGAGCAGTTCTTC. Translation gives CASSSTTSGGPDEQFF.

The CDR3 is CASSYSTQAEKLFF. DNA of the CDR3: TGTGCCAGCAGTTACTCGACCCAGGCCGAAAAACTGTTTTTT. The genes are TRBV6-6 and TRBJ1-4, with D unclear. The CDR3 totals 14 residues. Trimming removed 0 bases from V and 8 bases from J, with 10 bases in between. The germline CDR1 and CDR2 sequences are MNHNY and SVGAGI (reference sequence).